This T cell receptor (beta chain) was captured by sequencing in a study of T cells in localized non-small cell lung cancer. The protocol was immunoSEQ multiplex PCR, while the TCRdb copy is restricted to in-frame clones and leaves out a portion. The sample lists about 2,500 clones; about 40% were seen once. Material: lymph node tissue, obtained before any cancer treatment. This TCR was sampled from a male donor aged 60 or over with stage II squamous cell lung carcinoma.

CDR3 region: CASSLVAGGRETQYF. The CDR3 bases are TGCGCCAGCAGCTTGGTAGCGGGAGGGCGGGAGACCCAGTACTTC. The chain combines TRBV23-1 with TRBJ2-5, with TRBD2 identical over 11 bases. TRBV23-1 is classed as an ORF, of uncertain function. This CDR3 is built from 15 residues. After removal of 6 bases from V and 5 bases from J, the junction contained 8 bases not matched to a gene.